Below are 27 T cell receptor beta chains sequenced from a single sample in a study of CD8+ T cells in alopecia areata. Isolated RNA was reverse transcribed into cDNA used as the sequencing template. Sequencing used immunoSEQ multiplex PCR; TCRdb keeps in-frame clones, though not all of them. This table holds about 150,000 clones, around 86% found once. The sequences come from CD8+ T cells sorted from blood, collected at week 0. The origin of the receptors is a human donor with alopecia areata.

A word on this clone: The sample contains more than one DNA sequence encoding this CDR3. CDR3 sequence: CASSYNTGELFF. The CDR3 nucleotides are TGTGCCAGCAGTTATAACACCGGGGAGCTGTTTTTT. This chain connects TRBV27 to TRBJ2-2; D is undetermined. The V end was cut by 4 bases, the J end by 2 bases, with 2 bases between. This CDR3 is built from 12 residues. CDR1 is MNHEY, CDR2 SMNVEV, per germline (reference sequence).

The chain is built from TRBV4-1 and TRBJ2-3; unclear D gene. The CDR3 runs to 18 residues. The germline CDR1 and CDR2 sequences are MGHRA and YSYEKL. Deletions cut 0 bases from V and 6 bases from J, with 22 bases between. CDR3 in DNA: TGCGCCAGCAGCCAAGATAGGCAGACGGCCTCGTTATGGGATACGCAGTATTTT. The encoded protein is CASSQDRQTASLWDTQYF.

The CDR3 DNA is TGCGCCAGCAGCTTGGAGGGACAGGGGAACTATGGCTACACCTTC. Protein sequence: CASSLEGQGNYGYTF. The chain links TRBV5-1 to TRBJ1-2; 10 nucleotides agree with TRBD1. The V and J ends lost 0 bases and 2 bases, in that order; junction bases with no gene match: 1. The germline V gene has CDR1 SGHRS and CDR2 YFSETQ. The length of the CDR3 is 15 residues. The entire variable domain, with the rest obtained from reference TRBV5-1 and TRBJ1-2, is as follows: KAGVTQTPRYLIKTRGQQVTLSCSPISGHRSVSWYQQTPGQGLQFLFEYFSETQRNKGNFPGRFSGRQFSNSRSEMNVSTLELGDSALYLCASSLEGQGNYGYTFGSGTRLTVV.

The rearrangement joins TRBV29-1 to TRBJ2-4; D may be TRBD1 or TRBD2 (5 bases each). The CDR3 is 15 amino acids. Trimming pared 2 bases from V and 5 bases from J, leaving 16 bases between. In germline, CDR1 is SQVTM, CDR2 ANQGSEA. As DNA, the CDR3 is TGCAGCGTTGAATTTGCAGGGCTGCGGGAAAACATTCAGTACTTC. As protein: CSVEFAGLRENIQYF.

This clone was observed a single time. This chain links TRBV29-1 with TRBJ2-5; 10 nucleotides align to TRBD2. Germline assignment: CDR1 SQVTM and CDR2 ANQGSEA. V shed 0 bases, J shed 0 bases, and the junction held 7 bases outside the gene matches. The CDR3 runs 17 residues. CDR3 bases: TGCAGCGTTGAAGATCTGGTAGCGGGAGGTTACCAAGAGACCCAGTACTTC. Protein: CSVEDLVAGGYQETQYF.

This clone is a singleton in its sample. This rearrangement joins TRBV5-1 to TRBJ2-7; TRBD1 matches at 9 bases. The V gene end was trimmed by 1 base and the J gene end by 5 bases; junction bases not matched to a gene: 7. This CDR3 has 15 residues. Germline V gene data show CDR1 as SGHRS and CDR2 as YFSETQ. CDR3 loop: CASSLRGQGHDEQYF. The CDR3 bases are TGCGCCAGCAGCTTGAGGGGACAGGGTCACGACGAGCAGTACTTC.

The CDR3 DNA reads TGTGCCACCGAAGACAGAGCTTCCTCTAACACCGGGGAGCTGTTTTTT. It is translated as CATEDRASSNTGELFF. V gene TRBV10-3 combines with J gene TRBJ2-2, with D perhaps TRBD1 (5 bases). V lost 10 bases and J lost 2, with 20 bases in between. The CDR3 has 16 amino acids. Germline V gene data show CDR1 as ENHRY and CDR2 as SYGVKD.

The V and J genes are TRBV5-4 and TRBJ1-1; tentatively, D is TRBD1 (6 bases). Trimming removed 0 bases from V and 1 base from J, with 13 bases in between. This CDR3 has 16 amino acids. Germline CDR1 SGHNT, CDR2 YYREEE (reference sequence). Here the CDR3 reads CASSLGWDKWNTEAFF. The CDR3 region has the DNA TGTGCCAGCAGCTTGGGGTGGGACAAGTGGAACACTGAAGCTTTCTTT.

The V gene is TRBV27, the J gene TRBJ2-1; D not certain. The CDR3 runs to 17 residues. V was pared by 2 bases and J by 2 bases, with 16 bases between. Germline values: CDR1 MNHEY, CDR2 SMNVEV (reference sequence). The CDR3: CASSLRVPSLPYNEQFF. The DNA of the CDR3 is TGTGCCAGCAGTTTACGGGTGCCTTCCCTTCCCTACAATGAGCAGTTCTTC.

V usage is TRBV9 and J usage is TRBJ1-1, with D uncertain. Germline values: CDR1 SGDLS, CDR2 YYNGEE. CDR3 length equals 12 residues. The V end lost 8 bases, the J end lost 6 bases, and 14 bases lay between the germline ends. The CDR3 bases are TGTGCCAGTCGTAAACCGGGCGCTGAAGCTTTCTTT. It codes for CASRKPGAEAFF.

The V gene is TRBV9, the J gene TRBJ2-1, with 11 positions matching TRBD2. Trimming took 3 bases from V and 10 from J; bases not matched to a gene: 3. Germline V gene lookup returns CDR1 SGDLS and CDR2 YYNGEE. This CDR3 is built from 13 residues. The CDR3 protein is CASSARLAGEQFF. CDR3 sequence (DNA): TGTGCCAGCAGCGCGCGACTAGCGGGAGAGCAGTTCTTC.

The chain has TRBV11-2 and TRBJ2-5, with D unclear. Germline loops: CDR1 SGHAT, CDR2 FQNNGV. V lost 5 bases, J lost 2 bases, and 12 bases lay in between. CDR3 length: 14 amino acids. CDR3 region: CASSPNEEQETQYF. As DNA, the CDR3 is TGTGCCAGCAGCCCAAACGAGGAACAAGAGACCCAGTACTTC.

The CDR3 DNA reads TGCGCCAGCAGCTACCTAGAGGGCGGTTCCAATGAGCAGTTCTTC. Translated, it gives CASSYLEGGSNEQFF. V gene TRBV4-1 combines with J gene TRBJ2-1; possible D gene TRBD2, 5 bases. CDR3 length: 15 amino acids. Germline V gene lookup returns CDR1 MGHRA and CDR2 YSYEKL. V lost 5 bases to trimming and J lost 6 bases, with 17 bases between them.

The CDR3 nucleotides read TGCGCCAGCAGCCAGTCGATCGGGGGTGACTATGGCTACACCTTC. It translates to CASSQSIGGDYGYTF. The V and J genes are TRBV4-1 and TRBJ1-2; maybe TRBD1 (5 bases). Trimming took off 3 bases at V and 3 bases at J, with 14 bases between the two ends. This CDR3 is 15 amino acids long. Germline-derived CDR1 and CDR2 are MGHRA and YSYEKL.

The rearrangement links TRBV13 to TRBJ1-1; 8 nucleotides line up with TRBD1. Germline CDR1 reads PRHDT; CDR2 reads FYEKMQ (reference sequence). This CDR3 spans 14 amino acids. V gave up 3 bases and J gave up 4 bases; unmatched junction bases: 4. DNA of the CDR3: TGTGCCAGCAGCTTCAGGACAGGGATCACTGAAGCTTTCTTT. It translates to CASSFRTGITEAFF.

V gene TRBV4-1 combines with J gene TRBJ1-2, with 7 bases fitting TRBD1. CDR3 length equals 14 residues. Germline lookup yields CDR1 MGHRA and CDR2 YSYEKL. The V and J ends lost 2 bases and 5 bases, in that order; junction bases with no gene match: 5. CDR3 sequence: CASSQSGGLYGYTF. DNA for the CDR3: TGCGCCAGCAGCCAATCAGGGGGGTTATATGGCTACACCTTC.

V is TRBV7-3 and J is TRBJ2-1; possibly TRBD2 for D (5 bases). Germline CDR1 reads SGHTA; CDR2 reads FQGTGA. V lost 5 bases, J lost 9 bases, and 11 bases lay in between. There are 12 residues in the CDR3. The CDR3 spells CASSNSDSEQFF. Here the CDR3 DNA reads TGTGCCAGCAGCAATAGCGACTCTGAGCAGTTCTTC.

J is TRBJ2-1 and V is TRBV6-5; D is ambiguous. Germline assignment: CDR1 MNHEY and CDR2 SVGAGI. The V end lost 6 bases, the J end lost 0 bases, and 12 bases lay between the germline ends. The CDR3 is made up of 15 amino acids. As DNA, the CDR3 is TGTGCCAGCAGCCCCGACCAGAGCTCCTACAATGAGCAGTTCTTC. It specifies CASSPDQSSYNEQFF.

CDR3 in amino acids: CSVTGRREDGYTF. The CDR3 DNA follows: TGCAGCGTAACAGGGAGGAGAGAGGATGGCTACACCTTC. The rearrangement joins TRBV29-1 to TRBJ1-2, with a tentative D call TRBD1 (6 bases). Trimming removed 6 bases at V and 6 bases at J, with 17 bases between. The CDR3 length is 13 residues. The germline V gene has CDR1 SQVTM and CDR2 ANQGSEA.

The chain recombines TRBV5-1 with TRBJ2-2; maybe TRBD2 (6 bases). The CDR3 length is 16 residues. The germline V gene has CDR1 SGHRS and CDR2 YFSETQ. V lost 4 bases and J lost 6, with 19 bases in between. For the CDR3, the DNA is TGCGCCAGCAGCGAGACTGACTTCGGGGGTTCCGGGGAGCTGTTTTTT. It yields the protein CASSETDFGGSGELFF.

Comment on this clone: This specimen includes other DNA sequences encoding the same CDR3. The chain joins TRBV29-1 to TRBJ2-1; TRBD2 agrees at 13 bases. Germline V lookup: CDR1 SQVTM, CDR2 ANQGSEA. The ends lost 5 bases at V and 3 bases at J; junction bases unmatched: 7. There are 16 residues in the CDR3. The CDR3 DNA follows: TGCAGCGTTCTGACTAGCGGGGGGCAAAGCTACAATGAGCAGTTCTTC. Amino acid sequence: CSVLTSGGQSYNEQFF.

V and J are TRBV5-1 and TRBJ2-3; possible D gene TRBD1, 7 bases. Germline CDR1 is SGHRS and CDR2 is YFSETQ. CDR3 size: 16 residues. V was trimmed by 0 bases and J by 3 bases, leaving 14 bases between them. This CDR3 reads CASSLAQGGWTDTQYF. The CDR3 region has the DNA TGCGCCAGCAGCTTGGCGCAGGGGGGATGGACAGATACGCAGTATTTT.

The chain carries TRBV27 and TRBJ2-7; a weak D match, TRBD2 (5 bases). The CDR3 extends over 14 amino acids. CDR1 is MNHEY, CDR2 SMNVEV, per germline (reference sequence). The V and J ends lost 2 bases and 5 bases respectively, with 13 bases between them. The CDR3 spells CASSLPGRTHEQYF. Written as DNA, the CDR3 is TGTGCCAGCAGTTTACCGGGGAGAACCCACGAGCAGTACTTC.

The chain couples TRBV27 to TRBJ1-3; no firm D call. The CDR3 covers 14 residues. Trimming cost V 0 bases and J 0 bases, with 3 bases left between them. CDR1 and CDR2 from the germline V gene are MNHEY and SMNVEV (reference sequence). The CDR3 spells CASSLSISGNTIYF. CDR3 nucleotides: TGTGCCAGCAGTTTATCAATCTCTGGAAACACCATATATTTT.

This chain links TRBV5-1 with TRBJ1-1; D not certain. The CDR3 is made up of 11 amino acids. Germline V CDR1 and CDR2: SGHRS, YFSETQ. V was cut by 10 bases and J by 4 bases, with 11 bases left in between. In nucleotides, the CDR3 is TGCGCCGTACTCGTAGGCACTGAAGCTTTCTTT. It is translated as CAVLVGTEAFF.

This chain uses TRBV5-6 with TRBJ2-2; the match to TRBD1 covers 9 bases. V lost 2 bases and J lost 7; bases outside the gene matches: 6. This CDR3 is built from 15 residues. The germline V gene has CDR1 SGHDT and CDR2 YYEEEE. CDR3 loop: CASSFRTGEFGELFF. The CDR3 DNA is TGTGCCAGCAGCTTCCGGACAGGGGAGTTCGGGGAGCTGTTTTTT.

In regard to this clone: A far bigger clonotype differs at one base, so this is likely a read error. V usage is TRBV6-1 and J usage is TRBJ2-5; D gene unclear. The DNA end favors TRBJ2-7, so the J call may be wrong. The CDR3 loop spans 14 amino acids. Per the germline V gene, CDR1 is MNHNS and CDR2 is SASEGT. The CDR3 here is CASSDSQKNYEQYF. Written as DNA, the CDR3 is TGTGCCAGCAGTGACAGCCAGAAAAACTACGAGCAGTACTTC.